These 20 T cell receptor beta chains share one sample of origin, sequenced in a study of blood T cell repertoires in COVID-19. Sequencing was performed with immunoSEQ multiplex PCR; in TCRdb, only in-frame clones are kept and a portion is missing. The table includes approximately 140,000 clones, 85% to 90% detected once. Sequencing was done on a sample of peripheral blood. The receptors originated from a middle-aged woman with acute or convalescent COVID-19.

The chain employs TRBV20-1 and TRBJ2-3; D is possibly TRBD1 (5 bases). CDR1 DFQATT and CDR2 SNEGSKA come from the germline V gene (reference sequence). Trimming cost V 3 bases and J 2 bases, with 12 bases left between them. This CDR3 has 14 residues. CDR3 amino acids: CSASGAGSTDTQYF. CDR3 DNA: TGCAGTGCTAGTGGGGCAGGCTCCACAGATACGCAGTATTTT.

This rearrangement joins TRBV7-2 to TRBJ1-6; a weak D match, TRBD1 (5 bases). V was clipped by 5 bases and J by 9 bases, with 8 bases between them. Per germline, CDR1 SGHTA and CDR2 FQGNSA. The CDR3 extends over 12 amino acids. The CDR3 loop reads CASSGGVSPLHF. In DNA form, the CDR3 reads TGTGCCAGCAGCGGGGGGGTTTCACCCCTCCACTTT.

CDR3: CARRDRRTFDYGYTF. CDR3 DNA sequence: TGTGCCCGCCGGGACAGAAGAACGTTTGACTATGGCTACACCTTC. The rearrangement uses TRBV30 and TRBJ1-2, with TRBD1 identical over 7 bases. Trimming took 8 bases from V and 3 from J; bases not matched to a gene: 15. CDR1 is GTSNPN and CDR2 is SVGIG in the germline V gene (reference sequence). This CDR3 comprises 15 residues.

V and J are TRBV27 and TRBJ1-4; the D is unclear. Trimming took 6 bases from V and 8 from J, leaving 7 bases between them. The CDR3 totals 11 residues. From germline, CDR1 is MNHEY and CDR2 SMNVEV (reference sequence). The CDR3 coding sequence is TGTGCCAGCAGCGCGCCCGAAAAACTGTTTTTT. Protein product: CASSAPEKLFF. Using reference TRBV27 and TRBJ1-4 for the parts outside the CDR3, the full variable domain is EAQVTQNPRYLITVTGKKLTVTCSQNMNHEYMSWYRQDPGLGLRQIYYSMNVEVTDKGDVPEGYKVSRKEKRNFPLILESPSPNQTSLYFCASSAPEKLFFGSGTQLSVL.

This sequence joins TRBV5-8 and TRBJ2-7, with 11 nucleotides matching TRBD1. Germline CDR1 reads SGHTS; CDR2 reads YDEGEE. CDR3 length: 14 amino acids. The J segment lost 5 bases and the V segment lost 4 bases, leaving 5 bases of the junction unmatched. CDR3 region: CASSEDRGLNEQYF. CDR3 bases: TGTGCCAGCAGCGAGGACAGGGGGCTCAACGAGCAGTACTTC.

In its sample, this clone was seen once. The CDR3, as DNA: TGTGCCATCATTTCCAGACAGGGGGGAACCTACGAGCAGTACTTC. This codes for CAIISRQGGTYEQYF. This chain links TRBV10-3 with TRBJ2-7, with 9 positions matching TRBD1. The V segment lost 7 bases and the J segment 2 bases; nucleotides outside the gene matches: 9. This CDR3 contains 15 residues. The germline gives CDR1 ENHRY, CDR2 SYGVKD.

The V gene is TRBV4-3, the J gene TRBJ2-2, with TRBD1 identical over 8 bases. Trimming took 6 bases from V and 0 from J; bases not matched to a gene: 18. Germline loops: CDR1 LGHNA, CDR2 YSLEER. The CDR3 consists of 20 residues. CDR3 in DNA: TGCGCCAGCAGTCTCCCCCCTTTAGGTGGACAGGGCCCGAACACCGGGGAGCTGTTTTTT. Its protein is CASSLPPLGGQGPNTGELFF.

The chain carries TRBV6-2 or TRBV6-3 and TRBJ1-3, with a weak D call TRBD1 (6 bases). The CDR3 is 17 amino acids. Germline lookup yields CDR1 MNHEY and CDR2 SVGEGT. Trimming took 0 bases from V and 0 from J, leaving 12 bases between them. Here the CDR3 DNA reads TGTGCCAGCAGTTACTCGATGGACAGAGCCTCTGGAAACACCATATATTTT. It translates to CASSYSMDRASGNTIYF.

The chain joins TRBV7-6 to TRBJ1-1; D may be TRBD1 (6 bases). The CDR3 totals 16 residues. Germline values: CDR1 SGHVS, CDR2 FNYEAQ. With 5 bases removed from V and 5 bases from J, the gap between germline ends came to 21 bases. CDR3 DNA: TGTGCCAGCAGCCCGACTTTACGGGGGGCAGATACTGAAGCTTTCTTT. It encodes CASSPTLRGADTEAFF.

The chain joins TRBV7-6 to TRBJ2-7; 9 positions agree with TRBD2. The CDR3 is 15 residues long. Germline assignment: CDR1 SGHVS and CDR2 FNYEAQ. Trimming removed 1 base from V and 4 bases from J; junction bases left unmatched: 5. This CDR3 reads CASSLGGLAEYEQYF. CDR3 bases: TGTGCCAGCAGCTTAGGGGGACTAGCTGAGTACGAGCAGTACTTC.

The rearrangement links TRBV5-1 to TRBJ1-4; 10 bases are a match to TRBD1. The CDR3 extends over 16 amino acids. V gave up 0 bases and J gave up 8 bases; unmatched junction bases: 7. Germline values: CDR1 SGHRS, CDR2 YFSETQ. The CDR3 nucleotides read TGCGCCAGCAGCTTGGCGGGACGGACAGGGGGGGAAAAACTGTTTTTT. Its protein is CASSLAGRTGGEKLFF.

The gene calls are TRBV21-1 and TRBJ1-1; TRBD1 reflects the table's D call only, with no check against the DNA. TRBV21-1 is described as a pseudogene. The CDR3 covers 16 residues. CDR3 sequence: CASQLGQGAGDTEAFF. Written as DNA, the CDR3 is TGTGCCAGTCAACTAGGACAGGGGGCCGGGGACACTGAAGCTTTCTTT.

The gene calls are TRBV27 and TRBJ2-7; the match to TRBD1 covers 9 bases. Germline V gene sequence: CDR1 MNHEY, CDR2 SMNVEV (reference sequence). The CDR3 extends over 19 amino acids. V lost 6 bases to trimming and J lost 0 bases; unmatched junction nucleotides: 18. In DNA, the CDR3 is TGTGCCAGCAGGAGGACAGGGGTGGCTTCCTTGGCTAGCTCCTACGAGCAGTACTTC. It translates to CASRRTGVASLASSYEQYF.

CDR3 sequence (DNA): TGTGCCAGCAGCTTTATTAAACAGGACGGCTATGGCTACACCTTC. Its protein product is CASSFIKQDGYGYTF. The chain employs TRBV7-8 and TRBJ1-2, with D possibly being TRBD1 (5 bases). Deletions cut 3 bases from V and 4 bases from J, with 15 bases between. The CDR3 runs 15 residues. Looked up from germline, CDR1 is SGHVS and CDR2 is FQNEAQ.

This chain links TRBV5-1 with TRBJ2-5, with TRBD1 matching over 9 bases. V lost 0 bases and J lost 5; bases outside the gene matches: 2. The CDR3 contains 14 residues. Germline values: CDR1 SGHRS, CDR2 YFSETQ. Here the CDR3 reads CASSLVGQGETQYF. The CDR3 DNA sequence: TGCGCCAGCAGCTTGGTGGGACAGGGTGAGACCCAGTACTTC.

The chain couples TRBV19 to TRBJ2-1; the D is unclear. The germline gives CDR1 LNHDA, CDR2 SQIVND (reference sequence). V was shortened by 1 base and J by 4 bases, with 5 bases between the two germline ends. This CDR3 has 13 residues. Here the CDR3 DNA reads TGTGCCAGTAGTATAGGGAGTTACAATGAGCAGTTCTTC. It is translated as CASSIGSYNEQFF. Full variable domain (rest looked up from reference TRBV19 and TRBJ2-1): DGGITQSPKYLFRKEGQNVTLSCEQNLNHDAMYWYRQDPGQGLRLIYYSQIVNDFQKGDIAEGYSVSREKKESFPLTVTSAQKNPTAFYLCASSIGSYNEQFFGPGTRLTVL.

The chain couples TRBV2 to TRBJ1-5, with D hard to call. Germline V gene sequence: CDR1 SNHLY, CDR2 FYNNEI. This CDR3 comprises 15 residues. The V end lost 5 bases, the J end lost 6 bases, and 17 bases lay between the germline ends. CDR3 protein: CASSSNIPPSQPQHF. CDR3 DNA sequence: TGTGCCAGCAGTAGTAACATCCCCCCAAGTCAGCCCCAGCATTTT. Together with reference TRBV2 and TRBJ1-5, the CDR3 gives the full variable domain: EPEVTQTPSHQVTQMGQEVILRCVPISNHLYFYWYRQILGQKVEFLVSFYNNEISEKSEIFDDQFSVERPDGSNFTLKIRSTKLEDSAMYFCASSSNIPPSQPQHFGDGTRLSIL.

The rearrangement uses TRBV30 and TRBJ1-2, with 9 bases identical to TRBD1. With V trimmed by 6 bases and J by 4 bases, 6 bases remained unmatched. Germline CDR1 reads GTSNPN; CDR2 reads SVGIG (reference sequence). The CDR3 spans 13 residues. CDR3 nucleotides: TGTGCCTGCGCGGGACAGGGAGGCTATGGCTACACCTTC. Translation gives CACAGQGGYGYTF.

The CDR3 loop is CASRATGDGYTF. The CDR3 DNA sequence: TGTGCCAGCAGGGCTACGGGGGACGGCTACACCTTC. The V call is TRBV2, the J call TRBJ1-2; a possible D gene is TRBD1 (5 bases). This CDR3 has 12 amino acids. V dropped 6 bases and J dropped 8 bases, with 13 bases sitting between them. Germline V gene sequence: CDR1 SNHLY, CDR2 FYNNEI.

The chain couples TRBV7-9 to TRBJ2-5; D ambiguous. Germline CDR1 is SEHNR and CDR2 is FQNEAQ (reference sequence). The CDR3 has 14 amino acids. V dropped 1 base and J dropped 4 bases, with 10 bases sitting between them. The CDR3 spells CASSLVQNTETQYF. CDR3 in DNA: TGTGCCAGCAGCTTAGTACAAAACACAGAGACCCAGTACTTC.